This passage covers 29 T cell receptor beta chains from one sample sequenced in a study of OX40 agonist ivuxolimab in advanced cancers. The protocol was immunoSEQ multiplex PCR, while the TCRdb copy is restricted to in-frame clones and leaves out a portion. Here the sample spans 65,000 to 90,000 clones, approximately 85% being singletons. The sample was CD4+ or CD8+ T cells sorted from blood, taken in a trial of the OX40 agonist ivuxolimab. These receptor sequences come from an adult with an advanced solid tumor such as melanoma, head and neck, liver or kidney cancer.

CDR3 sequence: CASSLAGAITDTQYF. CDR3 sequence (DNA): TGTGCCAGCAGCTTAGCGGGGGCCATCACAGATACGCAGTATTTT. This chain joins TRBV7-2 and TRBJ2-3; D perhaps matches TRBD1 (6 bases). Trimming shortened V by 0 bases and J by 2 bases, and 9 bases separated the two germline ends. This CDR3 region has 15 residues. CDR1 SGHTA and CDR2 FQGNSA come from the germline V gene.

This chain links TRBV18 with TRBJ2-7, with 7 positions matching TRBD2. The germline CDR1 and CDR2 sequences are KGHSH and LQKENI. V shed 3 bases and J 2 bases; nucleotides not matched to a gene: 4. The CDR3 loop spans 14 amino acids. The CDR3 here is CASSPGGSPYEQYF. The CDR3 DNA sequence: TGTGCCAGCTCACCGGGGGGGTCCCCCTACGAGCAGTACTTC.

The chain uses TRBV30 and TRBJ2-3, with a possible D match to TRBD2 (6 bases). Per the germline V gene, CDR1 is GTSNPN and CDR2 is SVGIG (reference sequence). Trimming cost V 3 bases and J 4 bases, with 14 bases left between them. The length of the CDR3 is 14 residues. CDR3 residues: CAWRLAGSPDTQYF. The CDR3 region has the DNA TGTGCCTGGAGGCTCGCGGGGAGCCCAGATACGCAGTATTTT.

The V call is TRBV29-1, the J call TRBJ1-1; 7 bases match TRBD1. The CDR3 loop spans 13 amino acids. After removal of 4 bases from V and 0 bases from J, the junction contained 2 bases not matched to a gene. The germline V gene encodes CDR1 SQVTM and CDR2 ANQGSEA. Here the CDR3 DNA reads TGCAGCGTTGGGGGACAGTTGAACACTGAAGCTTTCTTT. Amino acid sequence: CSVGGQLNTEAFF.

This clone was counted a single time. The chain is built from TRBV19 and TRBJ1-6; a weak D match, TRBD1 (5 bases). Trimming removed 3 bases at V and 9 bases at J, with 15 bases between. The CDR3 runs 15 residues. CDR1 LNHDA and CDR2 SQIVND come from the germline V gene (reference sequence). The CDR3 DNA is TGTGCCAGTAGTATGGGACGCCGACCGAGTTCACCCCTCCACTTT. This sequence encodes CASSMGRRPSSPLHF.

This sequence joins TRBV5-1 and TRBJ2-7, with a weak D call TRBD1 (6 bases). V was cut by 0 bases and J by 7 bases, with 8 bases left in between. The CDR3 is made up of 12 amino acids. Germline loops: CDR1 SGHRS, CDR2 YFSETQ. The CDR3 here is CASSLGQDEQYF. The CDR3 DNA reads TGCGCCAGCAGCTTGGGACAGGATGAGCAGTACTTC.

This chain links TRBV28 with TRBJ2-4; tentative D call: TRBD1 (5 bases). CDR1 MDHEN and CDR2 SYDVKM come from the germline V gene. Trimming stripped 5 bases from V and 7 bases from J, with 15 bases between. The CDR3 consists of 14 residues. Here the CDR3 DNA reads TGTGCCAGCAGTCCAGTCGATGGGGCTAACATTCAGTACTTC. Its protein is CASSPVDGANIQYF. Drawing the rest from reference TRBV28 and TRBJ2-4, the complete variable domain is DVKVTQSSRYLVKRTGEKVFLECVQDMDHENMFWYRQDPGLGLRLIYFSYDVKMKEKGDIPEGYSVSREKKERFSLILESASTNQTSMYLCASSPVDGANIQYFGAGTRLSVL.

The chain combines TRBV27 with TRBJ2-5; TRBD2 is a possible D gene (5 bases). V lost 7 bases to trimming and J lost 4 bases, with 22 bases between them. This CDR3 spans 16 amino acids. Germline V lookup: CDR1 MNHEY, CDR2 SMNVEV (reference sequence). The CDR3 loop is CASTSHVRGLGETQYF. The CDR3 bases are TGTGCCAGCACCTCCCATGTGCGAGGGCTCGGAGAGACCCAGTACTTC.

The DNA of the CDR3 is TGTGCCAGCTTCCAGCGGGTGAACACCGGGGAGCTGTTTTTT. It encodes CASFQRVNTGELFF. This chain uses TRBV7-9 with TRBJ2-2; a weak D match, TRBD2 (6 bases). Looked up from germline, CDR1 is SEHNR and CDR2 is FQNEAQ (reference sequence). There are 14 residues in the CDR3. The ends were cut back, 8 bases at V and 1 base at J, with 11 bases in the middle.

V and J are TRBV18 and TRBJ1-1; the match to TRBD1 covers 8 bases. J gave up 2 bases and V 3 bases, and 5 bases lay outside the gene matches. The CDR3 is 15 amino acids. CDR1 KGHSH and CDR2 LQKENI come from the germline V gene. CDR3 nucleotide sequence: TGTGCCAGCTCACCTACAGGGGGACCAAACACTGAAGCTTTCTTT. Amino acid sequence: CASSPTGGPNTEAFF. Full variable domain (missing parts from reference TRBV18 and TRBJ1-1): NAGVMQNPRHLVRRRGQEARLRCSPMKGHSHVYWYRQLPEEGLKFMVYLQKENIIDESGMPKERFSAEFPKEGPSILRIQQVVRGDSAAYFCASSPTGGPNTEAFFGQGTRLTVV.

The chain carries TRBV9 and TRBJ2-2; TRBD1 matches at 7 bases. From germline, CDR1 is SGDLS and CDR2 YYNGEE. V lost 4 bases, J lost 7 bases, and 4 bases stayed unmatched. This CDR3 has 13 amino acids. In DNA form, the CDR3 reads TGTGCCAGCAGCTCAGGGGGTTACGGGGAGCTGTTTTTT. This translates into CASSSGGYGELFF.

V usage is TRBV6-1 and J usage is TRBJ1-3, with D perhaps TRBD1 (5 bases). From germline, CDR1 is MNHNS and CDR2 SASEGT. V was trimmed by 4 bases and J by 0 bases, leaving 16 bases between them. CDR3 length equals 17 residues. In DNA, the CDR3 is TGTGCCAGCAGTGTCCCCCTATGGGGGGTCTCTGGAAACACCATATATTTT. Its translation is CASSVPLWGVSGNTIYF.

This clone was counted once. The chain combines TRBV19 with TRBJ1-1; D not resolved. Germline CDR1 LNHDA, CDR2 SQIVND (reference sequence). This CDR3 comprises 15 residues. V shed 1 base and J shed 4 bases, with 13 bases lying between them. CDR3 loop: CASSIGWQNPTEAFF. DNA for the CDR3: TGTGCCAGTAGTATAGGATGGCAAAATCCCACTGAAGCTTTCTTT.

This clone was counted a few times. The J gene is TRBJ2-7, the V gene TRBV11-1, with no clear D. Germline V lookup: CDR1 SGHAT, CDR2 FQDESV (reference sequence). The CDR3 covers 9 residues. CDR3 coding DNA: TGTGCCAGCAGCTTAGATCGTACTGTC. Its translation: CASSLDRTV.

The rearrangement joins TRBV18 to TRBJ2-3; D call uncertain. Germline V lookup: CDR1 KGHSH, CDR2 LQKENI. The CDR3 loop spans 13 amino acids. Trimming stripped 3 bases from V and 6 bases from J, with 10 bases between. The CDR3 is CASSPTVEDTQYF. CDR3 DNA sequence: TGTGCCAGCTCACCGACGGTCGAGGATACGCAGTATTTT.

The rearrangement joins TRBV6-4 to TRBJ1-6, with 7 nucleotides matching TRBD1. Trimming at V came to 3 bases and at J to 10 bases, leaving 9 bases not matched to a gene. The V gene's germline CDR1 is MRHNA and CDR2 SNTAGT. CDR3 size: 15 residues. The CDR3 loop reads CASSEWPGGSSPLHF. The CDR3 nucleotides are TGTGCCAGCAGTGAGTGGCCAGGGGGATCCTCACCCCTCCACTTT.

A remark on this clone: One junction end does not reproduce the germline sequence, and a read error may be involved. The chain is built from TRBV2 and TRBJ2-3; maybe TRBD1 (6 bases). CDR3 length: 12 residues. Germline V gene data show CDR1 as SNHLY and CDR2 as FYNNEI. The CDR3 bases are TGTGCCAGCAATGAACAGGGAAATACGCAGTATTTT. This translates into CASNEQGNTQYF.

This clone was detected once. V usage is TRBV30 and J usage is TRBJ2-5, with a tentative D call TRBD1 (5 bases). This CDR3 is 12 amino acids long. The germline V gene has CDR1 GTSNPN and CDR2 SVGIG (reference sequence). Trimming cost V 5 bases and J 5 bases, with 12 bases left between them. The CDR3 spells CAWDSATETQYF. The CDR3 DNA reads TGTGCCTGGGACAGTGCAACGGAGACCCAGTACTTC. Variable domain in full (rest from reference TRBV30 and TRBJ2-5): SQTIHQWPATLVQPVGSPLSLECTVEGTSNPNLYWYRQAAGRGLQLLFYSVGIGQISSEVPQNLSASRPQDRQFILSSKKLLLSDSGFYLCAWDSATETQYFGPGTRLLVL.

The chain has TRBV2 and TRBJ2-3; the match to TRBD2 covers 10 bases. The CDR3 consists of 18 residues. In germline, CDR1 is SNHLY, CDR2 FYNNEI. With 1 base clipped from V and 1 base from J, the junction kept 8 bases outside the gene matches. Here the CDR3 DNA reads TGTGCCAGCAGTGAAGAACCGGGACTAGCGTTCGGCACAGATACGCAGTATTTT. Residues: CASSEEPGLAFGTDTQYF.

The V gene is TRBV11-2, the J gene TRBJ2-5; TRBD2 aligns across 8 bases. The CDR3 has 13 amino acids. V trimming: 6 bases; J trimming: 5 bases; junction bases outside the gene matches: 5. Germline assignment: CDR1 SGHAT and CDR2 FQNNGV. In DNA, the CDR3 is TGTGCCAGCAGAACTAGCGGTGGGGAGACCCAGTACTTC. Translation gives CASRTSGGETQYF.

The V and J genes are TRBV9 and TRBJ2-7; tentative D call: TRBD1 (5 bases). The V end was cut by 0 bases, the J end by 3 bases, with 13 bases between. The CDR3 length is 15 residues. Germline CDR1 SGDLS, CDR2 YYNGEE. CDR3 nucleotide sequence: TGTGCCAGCAGCGTAGCGGTGTCAGGGATCTACGAGCAGTACTTC. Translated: CASSVAVSGIYEQYF.

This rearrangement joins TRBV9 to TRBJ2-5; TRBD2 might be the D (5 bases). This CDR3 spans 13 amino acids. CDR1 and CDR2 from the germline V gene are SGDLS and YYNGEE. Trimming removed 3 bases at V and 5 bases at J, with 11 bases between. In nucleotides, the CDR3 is TGTGCCAGCAGCGATACCGGACTGGAGACCCAGTACTTC. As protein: CASSDTGLETQYF. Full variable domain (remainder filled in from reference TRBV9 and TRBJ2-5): DSGVTQTPKHLITATGQRVTLRCSPRSGDLSVYWYQQSLDQGLQFLIQYYNGEERAKGNILERFSAQQFPDLHSELNLSSLELGDSALYFCASSDTGLETQYFGPGTRLLVL.

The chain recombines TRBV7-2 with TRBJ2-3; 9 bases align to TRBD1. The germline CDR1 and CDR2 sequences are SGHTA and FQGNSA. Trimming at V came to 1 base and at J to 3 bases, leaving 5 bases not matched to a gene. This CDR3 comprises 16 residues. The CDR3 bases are TGTGCCAGCAGCTTAGTCCGACAGGGGGGGACAGATACGCAGTATTTT. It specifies CASSLVRQGGTDTQYF.

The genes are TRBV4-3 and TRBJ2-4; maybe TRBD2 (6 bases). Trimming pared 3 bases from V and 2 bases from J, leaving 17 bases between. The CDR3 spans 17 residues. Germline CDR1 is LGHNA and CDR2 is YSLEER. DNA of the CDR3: TGCGCCAGCAGCCAGGAGAACGGACTATTAACCAAAAACATTCAGTACTTC. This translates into CASSQENGLLTKNIQYF.

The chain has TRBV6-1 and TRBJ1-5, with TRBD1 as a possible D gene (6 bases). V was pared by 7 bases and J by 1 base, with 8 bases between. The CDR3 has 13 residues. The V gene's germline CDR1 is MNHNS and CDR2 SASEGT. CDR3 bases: TGTGCCAGCATCGGACAGAGCAATCAGCCCCAGCATTTT. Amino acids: CASIGQSNQPQHF.

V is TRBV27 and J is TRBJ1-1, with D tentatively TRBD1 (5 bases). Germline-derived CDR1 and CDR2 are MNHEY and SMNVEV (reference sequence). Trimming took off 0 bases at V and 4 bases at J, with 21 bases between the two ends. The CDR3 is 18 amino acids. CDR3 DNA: TGTGCCAGCAGTTTATCGGTGCTCCCGACTCAAAGGGGCACTGAAGCTTTCTTT. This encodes CASSLSVLPTQRGTEAFF.

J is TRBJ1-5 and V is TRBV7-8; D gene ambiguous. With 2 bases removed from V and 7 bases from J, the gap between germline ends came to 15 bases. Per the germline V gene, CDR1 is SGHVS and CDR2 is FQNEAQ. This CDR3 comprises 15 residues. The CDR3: CASSLSRRGSQPQHF. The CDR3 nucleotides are TGTGCCAGCAGCTTATCCCGGAGAGGGAGCCAGCCCCAGCATTTT.

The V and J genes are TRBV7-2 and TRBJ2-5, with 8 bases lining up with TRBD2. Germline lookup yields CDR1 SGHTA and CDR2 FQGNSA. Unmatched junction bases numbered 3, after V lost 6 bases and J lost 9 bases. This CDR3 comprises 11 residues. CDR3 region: CASSFSGAQYF. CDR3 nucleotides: TGTGCCAGCAGTTTTAGCGGGGCCCAGTACTTC. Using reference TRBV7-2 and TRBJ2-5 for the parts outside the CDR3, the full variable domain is GAGVSQSPSNKVTEKGKDVELRCDPISGHTALYWYRQSLGQGLEFLIYFQGNSAPDKSGLPSDRFSAERTGGSVSTLTIQRTQQEDSAVYLCASSFSGAQYFGPGTRLLVL.

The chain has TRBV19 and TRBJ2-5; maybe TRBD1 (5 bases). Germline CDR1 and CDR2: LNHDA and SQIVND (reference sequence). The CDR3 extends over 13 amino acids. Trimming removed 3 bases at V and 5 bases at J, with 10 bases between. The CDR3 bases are TGTGCCAGTAGTATTGGCAGGGCGGAGACCCAGTACTTC. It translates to CASSIGRAETQYF.